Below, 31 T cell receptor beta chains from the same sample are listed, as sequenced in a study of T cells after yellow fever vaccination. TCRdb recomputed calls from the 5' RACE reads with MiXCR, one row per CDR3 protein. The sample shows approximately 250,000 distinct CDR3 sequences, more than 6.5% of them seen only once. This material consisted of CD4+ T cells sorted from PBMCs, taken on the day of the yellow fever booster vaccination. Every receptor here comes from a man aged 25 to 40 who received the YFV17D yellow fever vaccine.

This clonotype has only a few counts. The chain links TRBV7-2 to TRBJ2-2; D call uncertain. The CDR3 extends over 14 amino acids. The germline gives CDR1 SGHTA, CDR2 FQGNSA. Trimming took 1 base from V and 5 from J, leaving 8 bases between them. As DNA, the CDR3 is TGTGCCAGCAGCTTAGTGTTGAGGACCGGGGAGCTGTTTTTT. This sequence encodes CASSLVLRTGELFF.

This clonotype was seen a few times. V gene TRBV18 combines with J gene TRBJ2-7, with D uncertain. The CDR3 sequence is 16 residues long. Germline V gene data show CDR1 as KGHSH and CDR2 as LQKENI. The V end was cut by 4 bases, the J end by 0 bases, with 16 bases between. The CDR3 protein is CASSHTPTVRSYEQYF. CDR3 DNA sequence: TGTGCCAGCTCACACACTCCGACTGTCCGCTCCTACGAGCAGTACTTC.

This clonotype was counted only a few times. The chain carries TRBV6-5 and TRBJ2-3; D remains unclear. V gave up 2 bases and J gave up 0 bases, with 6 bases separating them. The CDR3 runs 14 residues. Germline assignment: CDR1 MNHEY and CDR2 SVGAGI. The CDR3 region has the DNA TGTGCCAGCAGTTACCGGGCAAGCACAGATACGCAGTATTTT. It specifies CASSYRASTDTQYF.

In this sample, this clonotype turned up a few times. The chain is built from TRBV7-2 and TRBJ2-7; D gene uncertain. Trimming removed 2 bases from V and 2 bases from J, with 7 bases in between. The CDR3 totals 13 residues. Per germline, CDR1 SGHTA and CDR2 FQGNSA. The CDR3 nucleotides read TGTGCCAGCAGCTTAATTTTCCCCTACGAGCAGTACTTC. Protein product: CASSLIFPYEQYF.

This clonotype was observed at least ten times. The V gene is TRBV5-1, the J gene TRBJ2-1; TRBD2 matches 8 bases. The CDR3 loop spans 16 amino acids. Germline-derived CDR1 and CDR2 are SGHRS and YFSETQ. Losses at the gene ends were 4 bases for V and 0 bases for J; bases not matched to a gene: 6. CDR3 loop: CASSASGTSSYNEQFF. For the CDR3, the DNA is TGCGCCAGCAGCGCTTCCGGGACTAGCTCCTACAATGAGCAGTTCTTC. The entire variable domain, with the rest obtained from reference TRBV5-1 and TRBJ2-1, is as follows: KAGVTQTPRYLIKTRGQQVTLSCSPISGHRSVSWYQQTPGQGLQFLFEYFSETQRNKGNFPGRFSGRQFSNSRSEMNVSTLELGDSALYLCASSASGTSSYNEQFFGPGTRLTVL.

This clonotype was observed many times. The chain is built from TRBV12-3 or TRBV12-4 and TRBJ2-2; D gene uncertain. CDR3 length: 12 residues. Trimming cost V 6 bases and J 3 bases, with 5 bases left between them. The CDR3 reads CASSRDTGELFF. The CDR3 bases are TGTGCCAGCAGCCGGGACACCGGGGAGCTGTTTTTT.

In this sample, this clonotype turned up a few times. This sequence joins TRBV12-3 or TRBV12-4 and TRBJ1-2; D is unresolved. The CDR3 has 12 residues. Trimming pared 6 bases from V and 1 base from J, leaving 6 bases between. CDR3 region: CASRNLNYGYTF. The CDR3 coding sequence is TGTGCCAGCAGAAATCTTAACTATGGCTACACCTTC.

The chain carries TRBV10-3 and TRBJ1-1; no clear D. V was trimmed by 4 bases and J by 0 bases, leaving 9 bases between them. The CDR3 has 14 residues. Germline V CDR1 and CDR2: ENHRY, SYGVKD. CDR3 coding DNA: TGTGCCATCAGTGTAGAGATTATGAACACTGAAGCTTTCTTT. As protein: CAISVEIMNTEAFF.

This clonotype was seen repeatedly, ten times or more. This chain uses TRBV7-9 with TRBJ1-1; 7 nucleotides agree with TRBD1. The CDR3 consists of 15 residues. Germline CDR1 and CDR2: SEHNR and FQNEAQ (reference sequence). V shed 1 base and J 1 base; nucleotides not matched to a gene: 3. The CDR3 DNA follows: TGTGCCAGCAGCTTAGAGGGACAGCCGAACACTGAAGCTTTCTTT. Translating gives CASSLEGQPNTEAFF. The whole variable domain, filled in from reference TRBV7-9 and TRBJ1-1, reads DTGVSQNPRHKITKRGQNVTFRCDPISEHNRLYWYRQTLGQGPEFLTYFQNEAQLEKSRLLSDRFSAERPKGSFSTLEIQRTEQGDSAMYLCASSLEGQPNTEAFFGQGTRLTVV.

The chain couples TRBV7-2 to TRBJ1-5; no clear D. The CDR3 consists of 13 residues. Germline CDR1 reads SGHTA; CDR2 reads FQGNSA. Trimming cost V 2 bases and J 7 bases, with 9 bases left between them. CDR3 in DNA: TGTGCCAGCAGCTTAACCAGAACCCAGCCCCAGCATTTT. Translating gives CASSLTRTQPQHF.

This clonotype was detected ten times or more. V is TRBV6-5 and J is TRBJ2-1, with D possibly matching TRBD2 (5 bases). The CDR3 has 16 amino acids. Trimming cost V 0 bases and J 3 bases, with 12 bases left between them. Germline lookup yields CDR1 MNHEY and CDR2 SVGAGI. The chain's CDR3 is CASSYSILAFYNEQFF. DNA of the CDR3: TGTGCCAGCAGTTACTCGATCCTAGCTTTCTACAATGAGCAGTTCTTC.

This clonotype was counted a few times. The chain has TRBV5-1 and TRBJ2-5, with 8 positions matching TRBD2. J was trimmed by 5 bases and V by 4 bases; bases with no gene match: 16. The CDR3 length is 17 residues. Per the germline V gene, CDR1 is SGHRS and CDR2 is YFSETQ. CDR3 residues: CASSPGLGVGLTETQYF. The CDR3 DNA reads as TGCGCCAGCAGCCCGGGACTAGGAGTAGGTCTGACGGAGACCCAGTACTTC.

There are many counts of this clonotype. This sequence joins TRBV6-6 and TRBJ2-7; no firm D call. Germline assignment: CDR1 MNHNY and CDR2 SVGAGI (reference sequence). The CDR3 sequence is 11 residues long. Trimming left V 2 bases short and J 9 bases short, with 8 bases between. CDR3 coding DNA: TGTGCCAGCAGTTACGAAGCCAGGCAGTACTTC. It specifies CASSYEARQYF.

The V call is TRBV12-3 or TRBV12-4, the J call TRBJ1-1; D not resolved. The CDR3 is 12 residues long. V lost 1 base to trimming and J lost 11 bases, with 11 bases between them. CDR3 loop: CASSLERGGAFF. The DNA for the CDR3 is TGTGCCAGCAGTTTAGAGCGAGGAGGGGCTTTCTTT.

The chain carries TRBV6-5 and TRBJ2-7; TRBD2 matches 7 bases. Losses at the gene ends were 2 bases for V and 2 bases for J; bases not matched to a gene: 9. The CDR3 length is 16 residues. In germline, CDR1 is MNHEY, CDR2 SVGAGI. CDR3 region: CASSYGDNAGAYEQYF. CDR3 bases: TGTGCCAGCAGTTACGGAGACAACGCGGGAGCCTACGAGCAGTACTTC.

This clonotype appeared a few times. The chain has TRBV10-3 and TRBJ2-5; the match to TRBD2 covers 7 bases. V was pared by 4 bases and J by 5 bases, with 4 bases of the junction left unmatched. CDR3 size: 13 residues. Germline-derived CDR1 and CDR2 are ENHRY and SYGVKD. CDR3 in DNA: TGTGCCATCAGTGGGGGGGGAGAGGAGACCCAGTACTTC. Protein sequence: CAISGGGEETQYF.

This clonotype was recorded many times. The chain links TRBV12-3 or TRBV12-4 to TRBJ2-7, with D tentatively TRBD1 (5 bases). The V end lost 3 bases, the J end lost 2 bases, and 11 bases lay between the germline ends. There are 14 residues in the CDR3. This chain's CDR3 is CASSFRRQTYEQYF. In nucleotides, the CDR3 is TGTGCCAGCAGTTTTCGTCGACAGACCTACGAGCAGTACTTC.

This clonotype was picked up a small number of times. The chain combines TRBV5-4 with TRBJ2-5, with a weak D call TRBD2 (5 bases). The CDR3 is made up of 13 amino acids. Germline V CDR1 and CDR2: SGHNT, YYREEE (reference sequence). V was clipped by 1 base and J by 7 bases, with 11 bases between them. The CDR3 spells CASSLLGRGTQYF. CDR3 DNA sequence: TGTGCCAGCAGCTTGTTGGGCCGGGGGACCCAGTACTTC.

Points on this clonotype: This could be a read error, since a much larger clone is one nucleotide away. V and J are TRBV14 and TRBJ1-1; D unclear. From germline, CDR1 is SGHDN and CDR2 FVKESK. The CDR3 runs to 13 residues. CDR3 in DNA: TGTACCAGCAGCCGCGGGAGAACCACTGAAGCTTTCTTT. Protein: CTSSRGRTTEAFF.

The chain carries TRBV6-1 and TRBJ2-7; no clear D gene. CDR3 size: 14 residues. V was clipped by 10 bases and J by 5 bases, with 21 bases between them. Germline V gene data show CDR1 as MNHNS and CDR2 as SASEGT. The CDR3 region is CATLMDGSANEQYF. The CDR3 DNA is TGTGCCACCCTCATGGACGGGTCAGCTAACGAGCAGTACTTC.

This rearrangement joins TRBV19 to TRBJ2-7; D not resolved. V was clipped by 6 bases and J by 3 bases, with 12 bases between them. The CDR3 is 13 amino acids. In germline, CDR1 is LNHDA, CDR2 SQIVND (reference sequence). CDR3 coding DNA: TGTGCCAGTAGGCTGGGTCCTGGCTACGAGCAGTACTTC. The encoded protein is CASRLGPGYEQYF.

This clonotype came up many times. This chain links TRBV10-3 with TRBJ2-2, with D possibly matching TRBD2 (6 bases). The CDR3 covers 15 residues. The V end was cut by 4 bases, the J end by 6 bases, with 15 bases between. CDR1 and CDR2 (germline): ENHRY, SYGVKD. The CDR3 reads CAISAGVGFAGELFF. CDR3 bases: TGTGCCATCAGTGCGGGGGTAGGATTTGCCGGGGAGCTGTTTTTT.

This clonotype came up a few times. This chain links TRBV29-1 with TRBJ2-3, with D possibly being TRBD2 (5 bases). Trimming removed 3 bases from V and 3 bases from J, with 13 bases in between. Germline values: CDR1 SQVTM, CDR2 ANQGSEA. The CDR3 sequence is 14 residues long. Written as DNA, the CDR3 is TGCAGCGTTGACCGGGGTAGTCGGACAGATACGCAGTATTTT. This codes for CSVDRGSRTDTQYF.

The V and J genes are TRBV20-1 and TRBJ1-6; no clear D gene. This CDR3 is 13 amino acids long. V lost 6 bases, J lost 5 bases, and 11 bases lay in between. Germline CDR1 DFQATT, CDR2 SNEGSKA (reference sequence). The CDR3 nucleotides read TGCAGTGCAGACTCGACGAATAATTCACCCCTCCACTTT. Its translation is CSADSTNNSPLHF.

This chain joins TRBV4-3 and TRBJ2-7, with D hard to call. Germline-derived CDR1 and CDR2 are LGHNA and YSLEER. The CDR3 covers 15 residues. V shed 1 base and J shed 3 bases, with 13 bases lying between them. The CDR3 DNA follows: TGCGCCAGCAGCCAAGGCGACGGATCCCGCTACGAGCAGTACTTC. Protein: CASSQGDGSRYEQYF.

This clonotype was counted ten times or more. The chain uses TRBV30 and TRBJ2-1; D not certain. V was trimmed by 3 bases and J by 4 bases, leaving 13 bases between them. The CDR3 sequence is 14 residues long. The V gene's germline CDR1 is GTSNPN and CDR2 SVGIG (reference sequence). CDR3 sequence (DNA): TGTGCCTGGAGGATAGAGACGAATTACAATGAGCAGTTCTTC. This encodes CAWRIETNYNEQFF.

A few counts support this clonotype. Here the CDR3 DNA reads TGTGCCAGTAGGCTTACTGCCCGCCCCCTAGCGGGGGCCGGGGATACGCAGTATTTT. Translated, it gives CASRLTARPLAGAGDTQYF. The rearrangement links TRBV19 to TRBJ2-3, with 10 bases aligning to TRBD2. From germline, CDR1 is LNHDA and CDR2 SQIVND (reference sequence). This CDR3 is built from 19 residues. The V gene end was trimmed by 6 bases and the J gene end by 6 bases; junction bases not matched to a gene: 21.

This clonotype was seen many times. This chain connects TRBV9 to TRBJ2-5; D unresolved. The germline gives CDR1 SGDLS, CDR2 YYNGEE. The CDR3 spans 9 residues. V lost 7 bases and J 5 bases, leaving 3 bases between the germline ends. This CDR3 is CASGETQYF. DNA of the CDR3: TGTGCCAGCGGGGAGACCCAGTACTTC.

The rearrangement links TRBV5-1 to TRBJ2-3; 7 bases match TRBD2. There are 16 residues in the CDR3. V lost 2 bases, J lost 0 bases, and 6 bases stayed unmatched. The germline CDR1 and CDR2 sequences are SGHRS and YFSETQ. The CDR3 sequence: CASSFRRGGSTDTQYF. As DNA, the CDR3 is TGCGCCAGCAGCTTCCGACGCGGGGGTAGCACAGATACGCAGTATTTT.

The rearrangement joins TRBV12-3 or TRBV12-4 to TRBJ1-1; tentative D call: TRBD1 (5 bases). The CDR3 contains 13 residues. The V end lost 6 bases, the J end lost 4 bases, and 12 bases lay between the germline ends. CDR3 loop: CASRGGRATEAFF. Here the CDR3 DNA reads TGTGCCAGCAGGGGCGGCAGGGCCACTGAAGCTTTCTTT.

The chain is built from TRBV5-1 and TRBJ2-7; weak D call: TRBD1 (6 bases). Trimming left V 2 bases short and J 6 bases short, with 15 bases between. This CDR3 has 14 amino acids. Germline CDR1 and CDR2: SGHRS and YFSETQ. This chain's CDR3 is CASSFQQGPGEQYF. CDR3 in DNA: TGCGCCAGCAGCTTTCAACAGGGTCCTGGCGAGCAGTACTTC.